The T cell receptor (beta chain) under discussion was sequenced for a study of beta chain features in type 1 diabetes. Worth noting for this clone: As yet, its antigen is unknown.

Study outcomes and limitations: Lower insertion and higher deletion counts appeared at VDJ junctions in type 1 diabetes patients. With patients and controls alike, PCR might favor shorter templates to an equal degree. Naive, central memory and regulatory TCRB repertoires appeared more similar among patients than healthy donors.

Reverse transcription of all isolated RNA meant that expressed TCRB transcripts were sequenced. The data were produced by immunoSEQ multiplex PCR, yet TCRdb's version contains in-frame clones alone and is incomplete. The sample lists a few hundred thousand clones, about 16% occurring once. CD4+ cells of the naive, central memory, regulatory and stem cell-like memory types were sorted via CD45RO/CCR7/CD25/CD127/CD95/CD27. This sequence originates from a woman aged 18-29 years in good health. Specimen: naive CD4+ T cells from blood.

The DNA for the CDR3 is TGTGCCAGCAGCTTATTTGACAGTTCTTTCTCCTACGAGCAGTACTTC. This sequence encodes CASSLFDSSFSYEQYF. The chain carries TRBV7-9 and TRBJ2-7; D perhaps matches TRBD1 (5 bases). CDR1 is SEHNR and CDR2 is FQNEAQ in the germline V gene (reference sequence). The CDR3 extends over 16 amino acids. V lost 2 bases and J 0 bases, leaving 14 bases between the germline ends.